The entry that follows covers one T cell receptor (beta chain) sequence. Antigen: not known. The sample belongs to a study of T cells in Graves' hyperthyroidism and ophthalmopathy. Findings of the study overall: Most thyroid-expanded clonotypes above 0.001 were also found in blood.

There were TCR beta CDR3 regions amplified from RNA transcripts. During a first-round RT-PCR of the TCR CDR3, the HTBI primer set was used. A single record per CDR3 protein comes from TCRdb applying MiXCR to the multiplex PCR reads. Among 600,000 to 900,000 distinct CDR3 sequences listed, roughly 17% were seen once. V lost 6 bases, J lost 2 bases, and 8 bases stayed unmatched. Germline lookup yields CDR1 MDHEN and CDR2 SYDVKM. This CDR3 region has 15 residues. Each 10 ml fresh peripheral blood draw supplied the PBMCs. The chain couples TRBV28 to TRBJ1-2, with 8 nucleotides matching TRBD1. This sequence was found in a man between 18 and 35 years old with Graves' hyperthyroidism. Input material: blood. The CDR3 here is CASRRLGQVNYGYTF. The CDR3 nucleotides read TGTGCCAGCAGGAGACTGGGACAGGTAAACTATGGCTACACCTTC.